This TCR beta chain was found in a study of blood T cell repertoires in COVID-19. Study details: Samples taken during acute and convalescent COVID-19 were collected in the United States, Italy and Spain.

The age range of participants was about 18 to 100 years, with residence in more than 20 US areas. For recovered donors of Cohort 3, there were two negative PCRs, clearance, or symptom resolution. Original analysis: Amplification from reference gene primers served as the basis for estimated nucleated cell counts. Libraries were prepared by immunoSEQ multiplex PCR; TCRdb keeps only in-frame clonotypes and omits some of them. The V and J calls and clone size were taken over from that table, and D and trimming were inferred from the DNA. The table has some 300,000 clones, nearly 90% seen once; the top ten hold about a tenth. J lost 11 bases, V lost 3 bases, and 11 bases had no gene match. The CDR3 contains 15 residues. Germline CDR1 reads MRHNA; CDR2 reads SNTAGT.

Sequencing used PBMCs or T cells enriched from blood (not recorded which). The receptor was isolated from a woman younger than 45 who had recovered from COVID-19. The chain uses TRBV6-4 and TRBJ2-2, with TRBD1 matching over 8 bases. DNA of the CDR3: TGTGCCAGCAGTGAGGGCGGGACAGGTGATCGCGAGCTGTTTTTT. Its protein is CASSEGGTGDRELFF.